A selection of T cell receptor beta chains follows, all from one sample in a study of control samples from healthy donors and cancer patients. Clones were read by immunoSEQ multiplex PCR, and TCRdb kept only the in-frame ones, dropping some. The repertoire holds roughly 120,000 clones, with 85% to 90% as singletons. The specimen sequenced was PBMCs. These receptors all come from a woman aged 45-65 years with colorectal cancer. The CDR3 runs from the conserved cysteine through the conserved F or W. The D gene is left open where the match is weak. Expanded clones get a size class; other rows say once, few or many, or leave the size out.

size: NA; D: NA; J: TRBJ1-1; V: TRBV5-6; CDR3: CASSLSQGLAVAFF; DNA: TGTGCCAGCAGCTTATCACAGGGCCTCGCTGTAGCTTTCTTT
size: NA; D: TRBD1; J: TRBJ2-2; V: TRBV10-3; CDR3: CAISVQGPGELFF; DNA: TGTGCCATCAGTGTACAGGGGCCCGGGGAGCTGTTTTTT
size: NA; D: TRBD1; J: TRBJ2-2; V: TRBV6-5; CDR3: CASAWDRETGELFF; DNA: TGTGCCAGCGCATGGGACAGGGAGACCGGGGAGCTGTTTTTT
size: NA; D: TRBD1; J: TRBJ2-6; V: TRBV4-1; CDR3: CASSQAGTGVSGANVLTF; DNA: TGCGCCAGCAGCCAAGCCGGGACAGGGGTCTCTGGGGCCAACGTCCTGACTTTC
size: NA; D: NA; J: TRBJ2-1; V: TRBV3-1/TRBV3-2; CDR3: CASSQDERDEQFF; DNA: TGTGCCAGCAGCCAAGATGAGAGAGATGAGCAGTTCTTC
size: NA; D: NA; J: TRBJ1-2; V: TRBV5-6; CDR3: CASRPGPLNYGYTF; DNA: TGTGCCAGCAGACCGGGACCACTTAACTATGGCTACACCTTC
size: NA; D: TRBD2; J: TRBJ2-7; V: TRBV6-2/TRBV6-3; CDR3: CASSPGGVSYEQYF; DNA: TGTGCCAGCAGCCCGGGGGGGGTCTCCTACGAGCAGTACTTC
size: NA; D: NA; J: TRBJ1-2; V: TRBV11-2; CDR3: CASSHPNYGYTF; DNA: TGTGCCAGCAGCCACCCGAACTATGGCTACACCTTC
size: NA; D: TRBD1; J: TRBJ1-3; V: TRBV7-3; CDR3: CASSLGTAGNTIYF; DNA: TGTGCCAGCAGCCTGGGGACAGCAGGAAACACCATATATTTT
size: NA; D: NA; J: TRBJ1-5; V: TRBV19; CDR3: CASSIGLSGRFHF; DNA: TGTGCCAGTAGTATTGGTCTGTCGGGCAGGTTCCATTTT
size: NA; D: NA; J: TRBJ2-2; V: TRBV6-5; CDR3: CASPQVGTGELFF; DNA: TGTGCCAGCCCTCAGGTGGGCACCGGGGAGCTGTTTTTT
size: once; D: NA; J: TRBJ2-5; V: TRBV3-1/TRBV3-2; CDR3: CASSQGFMGRQETQYF; DNA: TGTGCCAGCAGCCAAGGTTTTATGGGACGACAAGAGACCCAGTACTTC
size: NA; D: NA; J: TRBJ1-1; V: TRBV28; CDR3: CASSSGELNTEAFF; DNA: TGTGCCAGCAGTTCAGGGGAATTGAACACTGAAGCTTTCTTT
size: NA; D: NA; J: TRBJ2-3; V: TRBV7-2; CDR3: CASSLALSGVGTDTQYF; DNA: TGTGCCAGCAGCTTAGCATTAAGCGGTGTAGGCACAGATACGCAGTATTTT
size: NA; D: NA; J: TRBJ1-3; V: TRBV11-1; CDR3: CASSLTGFGNTIYF; DNA: TGTGCCAGCAGCTTAACGGGTTTTGGAAACACCATATATTTT
size: once; D: TRBD1; J: TRBJ2-5; V: TRBV11-2; CDR3: CASSSTGVRETQYF; DNA: TGTGCCAGCAGCTCCACAGGGGTTAGGGAGACCCAGTACTTC
size: NA; D: NA; J: TRBJ1-1; V: TRBV5-1; CDR3: CASSSGGRSEAFF; DNA: TGCGCCAGCAGCTCCGGGGGCAGATCTGAAGCTTTCTTC
size: NA; D: NA; J: TRBJ1-1; V: TRBV29-1; CDR3: CSVEQGGNTEAFF; DNA: TGCAGCGTGGAACAGGGTGGGAACACTGAAGCTTTCTTT
size: NA; D: NA; J: TRBJ1-6; V: TRBV6-5; CDR3: CASSYRGADSPLHF; DNA: TGTGCCAGCAGTTACAGGGGAGCGGATTCACCCCTCCACTTT
size: once; D: NA; J: TRBJ2-3; V: TRBV12-3/TRBV12-4; CDR3: CASERGTDTQYF; DNA: TGTGCCAGCGAAAGGGGCACAGATACGCAGTATTTT
size: NA; D: NA; J: TRBJ1-5; V: TRBV6-6; CDR3: CASSHRSADLLSNQPQHF; DNA: TGTGCCAGCAGTCACCGGTCCGCGGACCTCCTTAGCAATCAGCCCCAGCATTTT
size: NA; D: TRBD2; J: TRBJ2-7; V: TRBV27; CDR3: CASSPGLAGPYEQYF; DNA: TGTGCCAGCAGTCCGGGACTAGCGGGTCCCTACGAGCAGTACTTC
size: NA; D: NA; J: TRBJ1-1; V: TRBV20-1; CDR3: CSASGLSGNTEAFF; DNA: TGCAGTGCTAGTGGTCTATCCGGGAACACTGAAGCTTTCTTT
size: NA; D: NA; J: TRBJ1-2; V: TRBV5-6; CDR3: CASSLVGFRAYGYTF; DNA: TGTGCCAGCAGCTTGGTAGGGTTTCGGGCCTATGGCTACACCTTC
size: once; D: NA; J: TRBJ2-5; V: TRBV5-6; CDR3: CASSLAGAETQYF; DNA: TGTGCCAGCAGCTTGGCAGGGGCTGAGACCCAGTACTTC
size: NA; D: TRBD1; J: TRBJ1-2; V: TRBV2; CDR3: CASSRQGDGYTF; DNA: TGTGCCAGCAGTCGACAGGGGGATGGCTACACCTTC
size: NA; D: NA; J: TRBJ1-6; V: TRBV10-1; CDR3: CASSVGNNSPLHF; DNA: TGCGCCAGCAGTGTGGGGAATAATTCACCCCTCCACTTT
size: NA; D: NA; J: TRBJ2-7; V: TRBV2; CDR3: CASSEIGPAREEQYF; DNA: TGTGCCAGCAGTGAAATCGGGCCAGCGAGGGAGGAGCAGTACTTC
size: NA; D: TRBD1; J: TRBJ1-1; V: TRBV5-1; CDR3: CASSLGTGGVSTEAFF; DNA: TGCGCCAGCAGCTTGGGGACAGGGGGCGTAAGCACTGAAGCTTTCTTT
size: NA; D: NA; J: TRBJ1-5; V: TRBV2; CDR3: CANTREMDSQPQHF; DNA: TGTGCCAACACGCGGGAAATGGATAGTCAGCCCCAGCATTTT
size: NA; D: NA; J: TRBJ2-1; V: TRBV12-5; CDR3: CASGLVLGREDFDEQFF; DNA: TGTGCTAGTGGTTTGGTACTAGGTAGAGAGGACTTTGATGAGCAGTTCTTC
size: NA; D: NA; J: TRBJ2-3; V: TRBV2; CDR3: CASSRGLRTDTQYF; DNA: TGTGCCAGCAGCCGTGGACTCCGCACAGATACGCAGTATTTT
size: NA; D: TRBD1; J: TRBJ1-6; V: TRBV20-1; CDR3: CSASLTGNNSPLHF; DNA: TGCAGTGCTAGTCTGACAGGGAATAATTCACCCCTCCACTTT
size: NA; D: NA; J: TRBJ2-7; V: TRBV6-2/TRBV6-3; CDR3: CASSLPGTDYEQYF; DNA: TGTGCCAGCAGTCTCCCGGGGACGGATTACGAGCAGTACTTC
size: NA; D: NA; J: TRBJ2-2; V: TRBV27; CDR3: CASTVSPNTGELFF; DNA: TGTGCCAGCACTGTCAGCCCGAACACCGGGGAGCTGTTTTTT
size: few; D: NA; J: TRBJ1-2; V: TRBV7-2; CDR3: CASSPPGVGGDYGYTF; DNA: TGTGCCAGCAGCCCGCCTGGGGTCGGGGGCGACTATGGCTACACCTTC
size: once; D: NA; J: TRBJ1-1; V: TRBV19; CDR3: CASGVIGGGDTEAFF; DNA: TGTGCCAGTGGGGTGATCGGGGGTGGGGACACTGAAGCTTTCTTT
size: once; D: NA; J: TRBJ1-5; V: TRBV28; CDR3: CASSNRVNQPQHF; DNA: TGTGCCAGCAGTAACAGGGTTAATCAGCCCCAGCATTTT
size: NA; D: NA; J: TRBJ2-3; V: TRBV27; CDR3: CASSLSRVTTDTQYF; DNA: TGTGCCAGCAGTTTATCGCGGGTGACCACAGATACGCAGTATTTT
size: NA; D: NA; J: TRBJ2-3; V: TRBV5-1; CDR3: CASSLEGGADTQYF; DNA: TGCGCCAGCAGCTTGGAGGGGGGAGCAGATACGCAGTATTTT
size: NA; D: NA; J: TRBJ1-1; V: TRBV29-1; CDR3: CSVQPLNTEAFF; DNA: TGCAGCGTTCAACCCCTGAACACTGAAGCTTTCTTT
size: NA; D: NA; J: TRBJ1-1; V: TRBV27; CDR3: CASSPSSGPGEEAFF; DNA: TGTGCCAGCAGTCCCTCGTCCGGACCAGGGGAAGAAGCTTTCTTT
size: few; D: NA; J: TRBJ2-1; V: TRBV12-2; CDR3: CASHFSYNEQFF; DNA: TGTGCAAGTCATTTTTCCTACAATGAGCAGTTCTTC
size: many; D: NA; J: TRBJ1-5; V: TRBV11-2; CDR3: CASSLSIGEHSNQPQHF; DNA: TGTGCCAGCAGCTTAAGTATCGGGGAGCATAGCAATCAGCCCCAGCATTTT
size: NA; D: NA; J: TRBJ1-3; V: TRBV18; CDR3: CASSPVTAGNTIYF; DNA: TGTGCCAGCTCACCCGTGACCGCAGGAAACACCATATATTTT
size: NA; D: NA; J: TRBJ2-1; V: TRBV25-1; CDR3: CASSAPGDEQFF; DNA: TGTGCCAGCAGTGCCCCCGGTGATGAGCAGTTCTTC
size: NA; D: NA; J: TRBJ1-2; V: TRBV3-1/TRBV3-2; CDR3: CASSPGGFYGYTF; DNA: TGTGCCAGCAGCCCGGGGGGGTTCTATGGCTACACCTTC
size: NA; D: TRBD1; J: TRBJ1-4; V: TRBV6-5; CDR3: CASKGAVNEKLFF; DNA: TGTGCCAGCAAGGGGGCCGTCAATGAAAAACTGTTTTTT
size: NA; D: TRBD1; J: TRBJ1-6; V: TRBV11-2; CDR3: CATSTGTGVSPLHF; DNA: TGTGCCACCTCAACCGGGACAGGGGTTTCACCCCTCCACTTT
size: NA; D: TRBD1; J: TRBJ1-1; V: TRBV2; CDR3: CASNRQGSTEAFF; DNA: TGTGCCAGCAATAGACAGGGGTCCACTGAAGCTTTCTTT
size: NA; D: NA; J: TRBJ1-1; V: TRBV30; CDR3: CAWNRAFF; DNA: TGTGCCTGGAATAGAGCTTTCTTT
size: NA; D: NA; J: TRBJ1-6; V: TRBV11-2; CDR3: CASSLSLTRNSPLHF; DNA: TGTGCCAGCAGCTTATCCCTTACCAGGAATTCACCCCTCCACTTT
size: NA; D: TRBD1; J: TRBJ1-2; V: TRBV19; CDR3: CASSTRTGYGYTF; DNA: TGTGCCAGTAGTACTAGGACAGGGTATGGCTACACCTTC
size: NA; D: NA; J: TRBJ1-2; V: TRBV5-1; CDR3: CASSLYTDYYGYTF; DNA: TGCGCCAGCAGCCTGTACACGGACTATTATGGCTACACCTTC
size: NA; D: NA; J: TRBJ1-1; V: TRBV5-1; CDR3: CASSSMRGTEAFF; DNA: TGCGCCAGCAGCTCCATGCGGGGCACTGAAGCTTTCTTT
size: NA; D: TRBD2; J: TRBJ2-3; V: TRBV9; CDR3: CASSTSGSLDTQYF; DNA: TGTGCCAGCAGCACTAGCGGGAGTCTCGATACGCAGTATTTT
size: NA; D: TRBD2; J: TRBJ2-7; V: TRBV13; CDR3: CASSLAGLAGGRLYEQYF; DNA: TGTGCCAGCAGCTTAGCCGGGCTAGCGGGGGGCAGACTCTACGAGCAGTACTTC
size: NA; D: NA; J: TRBJ1-3; V: TRBV11-3; CDR3: CASSQGGPSAGNTIYF; DNA: TGTGCCAGCAGCCAAGGTGGCCCATCGGCTGGAAACACCATATATTTT